A selection of T cell receptor beta chains follows, all from one sample in a study of shared clonotypes between healthy human individuals. TCRdb keeps only in-frame clones here, not all; method: immunoSEQ multiplex PCR. The repertoire has 2 million to 2.5 million clones, 93% of them found once; the top ten carry around 0.4%. Sequencing was performed on naive CD4+ T cells from PBMCs. Receptors were obtained from a young man in good health. Some clones in this sample may be carry-over from other donors' samples. Both conserved end residues are part of each CDR3.

V gene: TRBV7-2; CDR3 protein: CASSLASTRTYGYTF
V gene: TRBV28; CDR3 protein: CASSPRQGAGGYTF
V gene: TRBV9; CDR3 protein: CASSVVPGQGALSGANVLTF
V gene: TRBV6-5; CDR3 protein: CASRPQVSGANVLTF
V gene: TRBV19; CDR3 protein: CASSSPAGNTIYF
V gene: TRBV20-1; CDR3 protein: CSATRLAEQFF
V gene: TRBV19; CDR3 protein: CASSPSTRRGSPEQFF
V gene: TRBV10-3; CDR3 protein: CAISEERGLGYGYTF
V gene: TRBV4-1; CDR3 protein: CASSQVRTSDYEQFF
V gene: TRBV28; CDR3 protein: CASRPGLAGGKNTGELFF
V gene: TRBV5-1; CDR3 protein: CASSLWENEKLFF
V gene: TRBV28; CDR3 protein: CASSFLGQGGDEQFF
V gene: TRBV6-5; CDR3 protein: CASSYVGDPGELFF
V gene: TRBV7-6; CDR3 protein: CASSLVRQGLNTGELFF
V gene: TRBV6-6; CDR3 protein: CASSTTGTLKETQYF
V gene: TRBV21-1; CDR3 protein: CASSKVTSGSYNEQFF
V gene: TRBV11-3; CDR3 protein: CASSSGGGQNTEAFF
V gene: TRBV9; CDR3 protein: CASSVDGGTGNEKLFF
V gene: TRBV27; CDR3 protein: CASSFRGRETQYF
V gene: TRBV7-3; CDR3 protein: CASGRTGGIYNEQFF
V gene: TRBV10-3; CDR3 protein: CAISRDITGELFF
V gene: TRBV19; CDR3 protein: CASRGQMNTEAFF
V gene: TRBV7-3; CDR3 protein: CASSNAGGGSSGANVLTF
V gene: TRBV4-3; CDR3 protein: CASSQENRSPGNTIYF
V gene: TRBV9; CDR3 protein: CASSVGVGGINTGELFF
V gene: TRBV30; CDR3 protein: CAWAGTGAYGYTF
V gene: TRBV25-1; CDR3 protein: CASSDRQGSLGEQYF
V gene: TRBV2; CDR3 protein: CASRGASGISETQYF
V gene: TRBV28; CDR3 protein: CASSSYSLGDTEAFF
V gene: TRBV2; CDR3 protein: CASMFQAGNTIYF
V gene: TRBV5-1; CDR3 protein: CASSLDATGGFNYGYTF
V gene: TRBV28; CDR3 protein: CASSLGTPYEQYF
V gene: TRBV2; CDR3 protein: CASSGQGNRRETQYF
V gene: TRBV10-2; CDR3 protein: CASTETGSSYEQYF
V gene: TRBV5-6; CDR3 protein: CASSYRSTNEKLFF
V gene: TRBV2; CDR3 protein: CASSDLGAGDGNQPQHF
V gene: TRBV9; CDR3 protein: CASKGGPGRQMSGYTF
V gene: TRBV7-2; CDR3 protein: CASSPSRSGISGNTIYF
V gene: TRBV7-3; CDR3 protein: CASSFGGNTGELFF
V gene: TRBV2; CDR3 protein: CASSKSTAANYGYTF
V gene: TRBV15; CDR3 protein: CATSGFGDEQYF
V gene: TRBV28; CDR3 protein: CASSFRLAGGETQYF
V gene: TRBV6-1; CDR3 protein: CASTVTYNEQFF
V gene: TRBV9; CDR3 protein: CASSLERTDTDTQYF
V gene: TRBV27; CDR3 protein: CASSPRTGPYEQYF
V gene: TRBV7-2; CDR3 protein: CASSHGLVYETQYF
V gene: TRBV28; CDR3 protein: CASSLQQGGRGEQFF
V gene: TRBV2; CDR3 protein: CASSEQPLGGYTF
V gene: TRBV4-1; CDR3 protein: CASSPVGGPTNEKLFF
V gene: TRBV7-2; CDR3 protein: CASPRRAYGYTF
V gene: TRBV29-1; CDR3 protein: CSVGRGNGETQYF
V gene: TRBV30; CDR3 protein: CAWSADRSYEQYF
V gene: TRBV19; CDR3 protein: CASSTDRGRANVLTF
V gene: TRBV6-4; CDR3 protein: CASRSGSFYEQYF
V gene: TRBV7-3; CDR3 protein: CASSLSGNTGELFF